This is a list of T cell receptor beta chains from one sample in a study of OX40 agonist ivuxolimab in advanced cancers. Assay used: immunoSEQ multiplex PCR; TCRdb lists only in-frame clones, some missing. The sample yields roughly 38,000 clones, 74% seen once. Sample: CD4+ or CD8+ T cells sorted from blood, taken in a trial of the OX40 agonist ivuxolimab. The receptor source for this set is an adult with an advanced solid tumor such as melanoma, head and neck, liver or kidney cancer. Each CDR3 is given with its conserved first and last residue. The D gene is left open where the match is weak. Some rows mark clone size as missing; the rest say once, few, many or name a class of expanded clone.

clone size: once
D gene: TRBD2
V gene: TRBV5-1
J gene: TRBJ2-1
CDR3 protein: CASSSYGTSGGSSSYNEQFF
CDR3 DNA: TGCGCCAGCAGCAGCTATGGGACTAGCGGGGGCTCGAGCTCCTACAATGAGCAGTTCTTC

clone size: -
D gene: TRBD1
V gene: TRBV6-5
J gene: TRBJ1-2
CDR3 protein: CASSRQDRDGGYTF
CDR3 DNA: TGTGCCAGCAGTCGCCAGGACAGGGATGGTGGCTACACCTTC

clone size: -
D gene: -
V gene: TRBV6-5
J gene: TRBJ1-3
CDR3 protein: CASRNIAAGNTIYF
CDR3 DNA: TGTGCCAGCAGAAACATAGCAGCTGGAAACACCATATATTTT

clone size: -
D gene: -
V gene: TRBV9
J gene: TRBJ1-2
CDR3 protein: CASSLSLATDGYTF
CDR3 DNA: TGTGCCAGCAGCCTCTCCCTCGCGACAGATGGCTACACCTTC

clone size: -
D gene: -
V gene: TRBV4-1
J gene: TRBJ1-5
CDR3 protein: CASSQVPGTSNQPQHF
CDR3 DNA: TGCGCCAGCAGCCAAGTCCCGGGAACGAGCAATCAGCCCCAGCATTTT

clone size: -
D gene: -
V gene: TRBV7-8
J gene: TRBJ2-5
CDR3 protein: CASSPAWKETQYF
CDR3 DNA: TGTGCCAGCAGCCCCGCCTGGAAAGAGACCCAGTACTTC

clone size: once
D gene: -
V gene: TRBV2
J gene: TRBJ1-1
CDR3 protein: CASSDPDTEAFF
CDR3 DNA: TGTGCCAGCAGTGACCCCGACACTGAAGCTTTCTTT

clone size: -
D gene: -
V gene: TRBV30
J gene: TRBJ2-7
CDR3 protein: CAWSPRGATRTSEQYF
CDR3 DNA: TGTGCCTGGAGCCCCCGAGGGGCAACTAGGACCTCCGAGCAGTACTTC

clone size: few
D gene: -
V gene: TRBV6-1
J gene: TRBJ1-2
CDR3 protein: CASSEVTLNNYGYTF
CDR3 DNA: TGTGCCAGCAGTGAAGTCACCCTTAATAACTATGGCTACACCTTC

clone size: -
D gene: -
V gene: TRBV28
J gene: TRBJ1-4
CDR3 protein: CASSLERVNEKLFF
CDR3 DNA: TGTGCCAGCAGTTTAGAAAGAGTTAATGAAAAACTGTTTTTT

clone size: -
D gene: -
V gene: TRBV30
J gene: TRBJ1-3
CDR3 protein: CAWSSGSGNTIYF
CDR3 DNA: TGTGCCTGGAGCTCAGGTTCTGGAAACACCATATATTTT

clone size: -
D gene: -
V gene: TRBV27
J gene: TRBJ1-3
CDR3 protein: CASSSQNSGNTIYF
CDR3 DNA: TGTGCCAGCAGTTCGCAGAACTCTGGAAACACCATATATTTT

clone size: -
D gene: TRBD1
V gene: TRBV29-1
J gene: TRBJ2-3
CDR3 protein: CSVISGTGGTDTQYF
CDR3 DNA: TGCAGCGTCATCTCCGGGACAGGGGGCACAGATACGCAGTATTTT

clone size: -
D gene: -
V gene: TRBV7-2
J gene: TRBJ1-2
CDR3 protein: CASSYNRRANYGYTF
CDR3 DNA: TGTGCCAGCAGCTATAATAGACGGGCGAACTATGGCTACACCTTC

clone size: -
D gene: TRBD1
V gene: TRBV30
J gene: TRBJ2-7
CDR3 protein: CAWSRGREQYF
CDR3 DNA: TGTGCCTGGAGTAGGGGGCGCGAGCAGTACTTC

clone size: -
D gene: TRBD1
V gene: TRBV19
J gene: TRBJ2-5
CDR3 protein: CASTKTGIQETQYF
CDR3 DNA: TGTGCCAGTACAAAGACAGGGATCCAAGAGACCCAGTACTTC

clone size: once
D gene: TRBD1
V gene: TRBV7-2
J gene: TRBJ2-2
CDR3 protein: CASSRPDRIIPGELFF
CDR3 DNA: TGTGCCAGCAGTCGCCCGGACAGGATCATCCCCGGGGAGCTGTTTTTT

clone size: once
D gene: -
V gene: TRBV6-4
J gene: TRBJ2-5
CDR3 protein: CASRTPGRQETQYF
CDR3 DNA: TGTGCCAGCAGAACTCCGGGAAGACAAGAGACCCAGTACTTC

clone size: -
D gene: -
V gene: TRBV5-1
J gene: TRBJ1-5
CDR3 protein: CASSLAGGAGQPQHF
CDR3 DNA: TGCGCCAGCAGCTTGGCCGGGGGGGCAGGGCAGCCCCAGCATTTT

clone size: -
D gene: -
V gene: TRBV27
J gene: TRBJ1-5
CDR3 protein: CASSITGTSSNQPQHF
CDR3 DNA: TGTGCCAGCAGTATCACCGGGACATCTAGCAATCAGCCCCAGCATTTT

clone size: -
D gene: TRBD2
V gene: TRBV6-5
J gene: TRBJ2-3
CDR3 protein: CASSGLAGGWDTQYF
CDR3 DNA: TGTGCCAGCAGTGGTCTAGCGGGGGGCTGGGATACGCAGTATTTT

clone size: -
D gene: TRBD2
V gene: TRBV30
J gene: TRBJ2-3
CDR3 protein: CAWGTSGGLTDTQYF
CDR3 DNA: TGTGCCTGGGGGACTAGCGGGGGGTTGACAGATACGCAGTATTTT

clone size: -
D gene: TRBD2
V gene: TRBV13
J gene: TRBJ2-2
CDR3 protein: CASSSRLARDTGELFF
CDR3 DNA: TGTGCCAGCAGCTCCCGACTAGCTAGGGACACCGGGGAGCTGTTTTTT